Below are 5 T cell receptor beta chains sequenced from a single sample in a study of shared clonotypes between healthy human individuals. Sequenced by immunoSEQ multiplex PCR; TCRdb stores in-frame clones only, minus some. Of 950,000 to 1,100,000 clones in the sample, around 75% were seen once. Sequenced sample: memory CD4+ T cells sorted from blood. Subset denoted: CD45RA-negative fraction. These receptors originate from a man aged 18 to 30 in good health.

The CDR3 sequence: CASSPGTSIGELFF. CDR3 in DNA: TGTGCCAGCTCACCGGGGACTAGTATCGGGGAGCTGTTTTTT. The chain carries TRBV18 and TRBJ2-2; 8 bases match TRBD2. Germline CDR1 reads KGHSH; CDR2 reads LQKENI. Losses at the gene ends were 3 bases for V and 7 bases for J; bases not matched to a gene: 4. This CDR3 has 14 residues.

This chain joins TRBV6-5 and TRBJ2-7; D unclear. V lost 2 bases and J 2 bases, leaving 10 bases between the germline ends. The CDR3 totals 14 residues. Germline assignment: CDR1 MNHEY and CDR2 SVGAGI. The CDR3 region has the DNA TGTGCCAGCAGTTACAGGGTAGCCCCCTACGAGCAGTACTTC. Its translation: CASSYRVAPYEQYF.

The chain joins TRBV5-1 to TRBJ1-5, with D possibly being TRBD1 (5 bases). This CDR3 has 16 amino acids. Germline assignment: CDR1 SGHRS and CDR2 YFSETQ. Trimming pared 0 bases from V and 6 bases from J, leaving 16 bases between. Here the CDR3 reads CASSLGITGAGQPQHF. Written as DNA, the CDR3 is TGCGCCAGCAGCTTGGGAATTACAGGAGCGGGTCAGCCCCAGCATTTT.

The CDR3 sequence: CASSQPSGTYNEQFF. CDR3 coding DNA: TGCGCCAGCAGTCAACCCTCTGGGACCTACAATGAGCAGTTCTTC. V and J are TRBV23-1 and TRBJ2-1; D is uncertain. TRBV23-1 is annotated as an ORF whose role is uncertain. This CDR3 is 15 amino acids long. The V gene lost 2 bases and the J gene lost 2 bases, with 10 bases spanning the gap.

This clone was seen just once. V usage is TRBV5-1 and J usage is TRBJ2-3; 9 bases agree with TRBD2. This CDR3 has 16 residues. Germline V gene lookup returns CDR1 SGHRS and CDR2 YFSETQ. V trimming: 4 bases; J trimming: 6 bases; junction bases outside the gene matches: 12. The CDR3 reads CASSGGVAGAADTQYF. CDR3 bases: TGCGCCAGCAGCGGGGGTGTAGCGGGAGCAGCTGATACGCAGTATTTT.